These 21 T cell receptor beta chains were all obtained from the same sample, sequenced in a study of T-cell memory formation after mild COVID-19 (dated by TCRdb to the early 2020s). Library method: 5' RACE. Sequencing was carried out with an Illumina NovaSeq 6000. TCRdb redid the processing of the public reads, applying fastp at Q25 and MiXCR, and retained in-frame beta chains. Rows with one shared CDR3 protein collapse into an entry with the most common genes and DNA. This sample comprises 110,000 to 150,000 distinct CDR3 sequences, more than 13% of them detected only once. About 26% of the sample comes from the top ten. Material: PBMCs or a T cell subset sorted from them (not recorded which). All receptors derive from an adult woman who had mild COVID-19 (a few samples of this study predate the infection). The sample titles of this study are shuffled in the database, so cell type and time point are left out; the donor was told from shared clones.

V and J are TRBV7-8 and TRBJ2-3, with unresolved D. The V end lost 5 bases, the J end lost 2 bases, and 5 bases lay between the germline ends. Germline CDR1 SGHVS, CDR2 FQNEAQ. This CDR3 is built from 12 residues. The CDR3: CASSLFTDTQYF. The CDR3 bases are TGTGCCAGCAGCCTCTTCACAGATACGCAGTATTTT.

This clonotype was counted only a few times. This chain connects TRBV7-7 to TRBJ2-3; 7 positions match TRBD1. The CDR3 contains 15 residues. V was clipped by 4 bases and J by 0 bases; unmatched bases: 4. CDR1 SSHAT and CDR2 FNYEAQ come from the germline V gene (reference sequence). Here the CDR3 reads CASSSGTESTDTQYF. The CDR3, as DNA: TGTGCCAGCAGCTCCGGGACAGAGAGCACAGATACGCAGTATTTT. Complete variable domain (other parts from reference TRBV7-7 and TRBJ2-3): GAGVSQSPRYKVTKRGQDVTLRCDPISSHATLYWYQQALGQGPEFLTYFNYEAQPDKSGLPSDRFSAERPEGSISTLTIQRTEQRDSAMYRCASSSGTESTDTQYFGPGTRLTVL.

There are a few counts of this clonotype. The chain joins TRBV7-3 to TRBJ1-1; 9 bases line up with TRBD1. Germline CDR1 SGHTA, CDR2 FQGTGA. After removal of 5 bases from V and 11 bases from J, the junction contained 15 bases not matched to a gene. This CDR3 spans 15 amino acids. The CDR3 protein is CASSPTGTGSVWAFF. The CDR3 region has the DNA TGTGCCAGCAGCCCAACGGGGACAGGGTCGGTTTGGGCTTTCTTT.

V and J are TRBV6-2 or TRBV6-3 and TRBJ1-1; D is unresolved. The V end was cut by 8 bases, the J end by 3 bases, with 16 bases between. Germline CDR1 reads MNHEY; CDR2 reads SVGEGT. The CDR3 extends over 14 amino acids. The CDR3 reads CASLPQEFYTEAFF. In DNA form, the CDR3 reads TGTGCCAGCCTACCTCAGGAGTTTTACACTGAAGCTTTCTTT.

This clonotype appeared a few times. The rearrangement joins TRBV20-1 to TRBJ2-5; D gene uncertain. The ends were cut back, 0 bases at V and 2 bases at J, with 16 bases in the middle. The CDR3 totals 16 residues. From germline, CDR1 is DFQATT and CDR2 SNEGSKA (reference sequence). The CDR3 nucleotides are TGCAGTGCTAGAGATCCCCTCGCGGTAGGGCAAGAGACCCAGTACTTC. This encodes CSARDPLAVGQETQYF.

The chain has TRBV7-6 and TRBJ2-7, with D unclear. Trimming pared 2 bases from V and 1 base from J, leaving 12 bases between. The CDR3 sequence is 15 residues long. The germline CDR1 and CDR2 sequences are SGHVS and FNYEAQ. The CDR3 loop is CASSLSGPDSYEQYF. CDR3 DNA: TGTGCCAGCAGCTTATCCGGCCCCGATTCCTACGAGCAGTACTTC.

This clonotype was observed a few times. V is TRBV27 and J is TRBJ2-1; possible D gene TRBD2, 6 bases. The V and J ends lost 3 bases and 7 bases respectively, with 19 bases between them. CDR1 and CDR2 (germline): MNHEY, SMNVEV (reference sequence). The CDR3 covers 16 residues. CDR3 residues: CASSLGKFRGANEQFF. As DNA, the CDR3 is TGTGCCAGCAGTTTGGGCAAGTTCCGCGGGGCGAATGAGCAGTTCTTC.

In its sample, this clonotype was seen many times. The chain has TRBV5-1 and TRBJ2-1; D uncertain. V was shortened by 0 bases and J by 1 base, with 2 bases between the two germline ends. Germline CDR1 SGHRS, CDR2 YFSETQ. CDR3 size: 13 residues. The CDR3 protein is CASSLGSYNEQFF. The DNA for the CDR3 is TGCGCCAGCAGCTTGGGGTCCTACAATGAGCAGTTCTTC.

This clonotype was counted between two and nine times. This rearrangement joins TRBV27 to TRBJ1-2; perhaps TRBD1 as D (6 bases). The ends were cut back, 5 bases at V and 5 bases at J, with 15 bases in the middle. This CDR3 region has 14 residues. The V gene's germline CDR1 is MNHEY and CDR2 SMNVEV (reference sequence). The CDR3 reads CASSLDRTRYGYTF. The CDR3, as DNA: TGTGCCAGCAGTCTTGACAGGACCCGGTATGGCTACACCTTC.

There are a few counts of this clonotype. The genes are TRBV5-1 and TRBJ1-6; maybe TRBD1 (5 bases). Germline loops: CDR1 SGHRS, CDR2 YFSETQ. V was pared by 4 bases and J by 7 bases, with 12 bases between. CDR3 length: 14 amino acids. The CDR3 is CASSNGTINSPLHF. The CDR3 DNA follows: TGCGCCAGCAGCAACGGGACTATCAATTCACCCCTCCACTTT.

The genes are TRBV4-2 and TRBJ2-1; the D is unclear. CDR3 size: 13 residues. Germline CDR1 is LGHNA and CDR2 is YNFKEQ. Trimming left V 4 bases short and J 9 bases short, with 13 bases between. The CDR3 sequence: CASSPSSMGEQFF. Written as DNA, the CDR3 is TGTGCCAGCAGCCCAAGCAGTATGGGTGAGCAGTTCTTC.

In its sample, this clonotype was seen a few times. The V call is TRBV4-1, the J call TRBJ1-2; 8 nucleotides align to TRBD1. Looked up from germline, CDR1 is MGHRA and CDR2 is YSYEKL. The CDR3 covers 15 residues. V trimming: 5 bases; J trimming: 4 bases; junction bases outside the gene matches: 9. The CDR3: CASSVRQGYTYGYTF. The CDR3 coding sequence is TGCGCCAGCAGCGTCCGACAGGGGTATACCTATGGCTACACCTTC.

The V gene is TRBV29-1, the J gene TRBJ1-1; TRBD1 might be the D (6 bases). The CDR3 spans 15 residues. Trimming shortened V by 0 bases and J by 4 bases, and 15 bases separated the two germline ends. CDR1 SQVTM and CDR2 ANQGSEA come from the germline V gene. In DNA, the CDR3 is TGCAGCGTTGAAGATCGGTCGAGGGGGTCCACTGAAGCTTTCTTT. Encoded protein: CSVEDRSRGSTEAFF.

V gene TRBV15 combines with J gene TRBJ2-1, with TRBD2 identical over 11 bases. The junction had 2 bases not matched to a gene; V was cut back by 4 bases and J by 6 bases. This CDR3 is 14 amino acids long. Germline CDR1 LNHNV, CDR2 YYDKDF (reference sequence). The CDR3 protein is CATSNLAGGNEQFF. The DNA of the CDR3 is TGTGCCACCAGCAATCTAGCGGGGGGCAATGAGCAGTTCTTC.

The table lists this clonotype with a few counts. CDR3 coding DNA: TGTGCCAGCAGTAATGGGAAGAACACTGAAGCTTTCTTT. It encodes CASSNGKNTEAFF. The rearrangement joins TRBV2 to TRBJ1-1, with D unresolved. Trimming left V 5 bases short and J 1 base short, with 8 bases between. Germline V gene lookup returns CDR1 SNHLY and CDR2 FYNNEI. The CDR3 contains 13 residues.

CDR3 in amino acids: CASSLSGLGSYEQYF. The CDR3 DNA reads as TGTGCCAGCAGTTTATCGGGACTAGGCTCCTACGAGCAGTACTTC. The chain carries TRBV27 and TRBJ2-7, with 8 bases aligning to TRBD2. This CDR3 spans 15 amino acids. The trim removed 0 bases at V and 0 bases at J, leaving 1 base unmatched. Germline V gene lookup returns CDR1 MNHEY and CDR2 SMNVEV (reference sequence).

The V call is TRBV9, the J call TRBJ2-1, with 8 bases matching TRBD1. This CDR3 has 15 residues. V was pared by 4 bases and J by 7 bases, with 10 bases of the junction left unmatched. CDR1 is SGDLS, CDR2 YYNGEE, per germline. CDR3 region: CASSLGQDFLNEQFF. CDR3 nucleotides: TGTGCCAGCAGCCTGGGACAGGATTTCCTTAATGAGCAGTTCTTC.

This clonotype was counted between two and nine times. The V call is TRBV20-1, the J call TRBJ2-7; TRBD1 matches 8 bases. This CDR3 comprises 15 residues. V lost 2 bases and J lost 5; bases outside the gene matches: 11. The germline gives CDR1 DFQATT, CDR2 SNEGSKA (reference sequence). In nucleotides, the CDR3 is TGCAGTGCTAGAAGGTCAGGGGGCGACTCGGACGAGCAGTACTTC. Protein: CSARRSGGDSDEQYF.

This clonotype was seen a handful of times. This rearrangement joins TRBV14 to TRBJ2-3; D possibly uses TRBD1 or TRBD2 (6 bases each). The germline V and J ends were trimmed by 3 bases and 5 bases, with 15 bases remaining between them. The CDR3 contains 15 residues. In germline, CDR1 is SGHDN, CDR2 FVKESK. The CDR3 DNA sequence: TGTGCCAGCAGCCACTTTGTGGGGGGCAAAGATACGCAGTATTTT. Translation: CASSHFVGGKDTQYF. Combining the CDR3 with reference TRBV14 and TRBJ2-3 gives the whole variable domain EAGVTQFPSHSVIEKGQTVTLRCDPISGHDNLYWYRRVMGKEIKFLLHFVKESKQDESGMPNNRFLAERTGGTYSTLKVQPAELEDSGVYFCASSHFVGGKDTQYFGPGTRLTVL.

This clonotype was detected many times. The rearrangement joins TRBV4-1 to TRBJ2-3; D not certain. The CDR3 covers 16 residues. Trimming stripped 0 bases from V and 0 bases from J, with 10 bases between. Germline loops: CDR1 MGHRA, CDR2 YSYEKL. As DNA, the CDR3 is TGCGCCAGCAGCCAAGATCGCTCCCGTAGCACAGATACGCAGTATTTT. This translates into CASSQDRSRSTDTQYF.

The sample holds many counts of this clonotype. V and J are TRBV7-6 and TRBJ2-7; no definite D call. The germline V gene has CDR1 SGHVS and CDR2 FNYEAQ. V dropped 4 bases and J dropped 9 bases, with 10 bases sitting between them. This CDR3 has 11 amino acids. The CDR3 sequence: CASSSKSGQYF. CDR3 coding DNA: TGTGCCAGCAGCTCAAAGAGTGGGCAGTACTTC.